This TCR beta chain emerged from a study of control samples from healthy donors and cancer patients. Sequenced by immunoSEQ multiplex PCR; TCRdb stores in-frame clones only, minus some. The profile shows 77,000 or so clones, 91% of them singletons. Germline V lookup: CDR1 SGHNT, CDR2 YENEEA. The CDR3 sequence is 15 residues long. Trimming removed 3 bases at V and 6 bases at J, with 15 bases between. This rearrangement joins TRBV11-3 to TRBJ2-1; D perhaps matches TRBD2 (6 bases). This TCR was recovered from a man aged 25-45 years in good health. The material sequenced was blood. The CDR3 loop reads CASSFSGVLFNEQFF. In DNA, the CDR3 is TGTGCCAGCAGCTTTTCGGGAGTCCTTTTCAATGAGCAGTTCTTC. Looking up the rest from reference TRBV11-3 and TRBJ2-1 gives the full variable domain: EAGVVQSPRYKIIEKKQPVAFWCNPISGHNTLYWYLQNLGQGPELLIRYENEEAVDDSQLPKDRFSAERLKGVDSTLKIQPAELGDSAVYLCASSFSGVLFNEQFFGPGTRLTVL.